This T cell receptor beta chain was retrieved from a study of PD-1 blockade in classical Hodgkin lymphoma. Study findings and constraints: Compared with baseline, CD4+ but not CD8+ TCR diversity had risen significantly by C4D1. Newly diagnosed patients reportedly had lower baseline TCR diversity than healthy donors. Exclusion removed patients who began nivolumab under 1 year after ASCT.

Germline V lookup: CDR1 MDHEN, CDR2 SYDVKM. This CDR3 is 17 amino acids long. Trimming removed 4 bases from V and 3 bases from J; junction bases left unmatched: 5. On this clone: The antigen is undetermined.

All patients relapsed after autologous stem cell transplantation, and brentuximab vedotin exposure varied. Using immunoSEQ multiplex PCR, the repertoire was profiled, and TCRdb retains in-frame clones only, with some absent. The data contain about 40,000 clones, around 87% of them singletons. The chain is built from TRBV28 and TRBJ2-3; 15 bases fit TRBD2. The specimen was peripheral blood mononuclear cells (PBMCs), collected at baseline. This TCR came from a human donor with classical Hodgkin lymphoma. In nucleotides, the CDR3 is TGTGCCAGCAGTTCCCCCGGACTAGCGGGAGGGACAGATACGCAGTATTTT. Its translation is CASSSPGLAGGTDTQYF.